This T cell receptor beta chain was found in a study of blood T cell repertoires in COVID-19. About the study: Sites in the United States, Italy and Spain provided acute and convalescent COVID-19 samples. In each case, the material was cDNA or gDNA derived from T cells, B-cell-depleted T cells, or PBMCs.

The J segment lost 6 bases and the V segment lost 0 bases, leaving 13 bases of the junction unmatched. The CDR3 is made up of 18 amino acids. Per the authors' pipeline: Reference gene primer amplification gave estimated nucleated cell counts. Profiled with immunoSEQ multiplex PCR; TCRdb holds only in-frame clones, not every one. V and J calls and clone size follow that table, whereas D and trimming were derived from the DNA. Counted here are 280,000 or so clones, 83% occurring once; the ten biggest clones make up roughly 9.4%. This clone was picked up a small number of times. This rearrangement joins TRBV5-7 to TRBJ1-4; 8 nucleotides match TRBD1. Being an ORF, TRBV5-7 has a function that is uncertain. The TCR comes from a woman aged 45-59 years who had recovered from COVID-19. Sequencing input: peripheral blood. CDR3 sequence: CASSLALQGDRNHEKLFF. The DNA of the CDR3 is TGTGCCAGCAGCTTGGCCTTACAGGGGGACAGAAACCATGAAAAACTGTTTTTT.